The text below deals with one TCR beta chain. A much larger clone differs by one base, so this may be a read error. The investigators made TCR beta cDNA from approximately 0.5 ug total RNA, using a constant-region primer. Library construction for TCR beta comprised three nested multiplex PCR rounds performed with slightly modified ARM-PCR. The two initial PCR rounds, about 9 cycles each, used TRBV1-TRBV30 forward and C-beta reverse primers. TCRdb re-derived calls from the multiplex PCR reads in MiXCR, one entry per CDR3 protein. Of about 320,000 distinct CDR3 sequences in the sample, 55% to 65% were seen once. This record belongs to a study of tumor-infiltrating lymphocytes in primary liver carcinoma. Out of unsorted whole blood came the blood RNA, and germline DNA was extracted as well. Germline-derived CDR1 and CDR2 are SQVTM and ANQGSEA. Trimming at V came to 8 bases and at J to 0 bases, leaving 10 bases not matched to a gene. This CDR3 region has 15 residues.

The rearrangement joins TRBV29-1 to TRBJ2-1, with 7 nucleotides matching TRBD2. The clonotype comes from a man in his forties or fifties with primary liver carcinoma and hepatitis B virus infection. The sample consisted of peripheral blood. CDR3: CSISGTKSSYNEQFF. CDR3 bases: TGCAGCATTTCAGGGACTAAAAGCTCCTACAATGAGCAGTTCTTC.